Below are 12 T cell receptor beta chains sequenced from a single sample in a study of T cells in Graves' hyperthyroidism and ophthalmopathy. Researchers took RNA transcripts and amplified the TCR beta CDR3 regions from them. HTBI primers were the set used in a first-round RT-PCR of the TCR CDR3. TCRdb fed the multiplex PCR reads into MiXCR, producing one record per CDR3 protein. The sample lists a few hundred thousand distinct CDR3 sequences; 40% to 55% were seen once. The sample consisted of peripheral blood or thyroid tissue (not recorded which). The receptors were sampled from a woman between 18 and 29 years old with Graves' hyperthyroidism.

In regard to this clonotype: A single base separates this from a much larger clone, so it may be a read error. This sequence joins TRBV19 and TRBJ1-1; D gene uncertain. CDR3 length equals 13 residues. The germline V gene encodes CDR1 LNHDA and CDR2 SQIVND (reference sequence). The CDR3 spells CTSSTDVNTEAFF. CDR3 sequence (DNA): TGTACCAGTAGTACAGACGTGAACACTGAAGCTTTCTTT.

On this clonotype: Here the CDR3 omits its conserved ending phenylalanine or tryptophan, so a read error is the likely source. The chain combines TRBV15 with TRBJ1-1; D may be TRBD1 (6 bases). The CDR3 is 15 amino acids. The germline V gene has CDR1 LNHNV and CDR2 YYDKDF (reference sequence). The CDR3 DNA reads TGTGCCACCCGCAGAGTTCGGGGGGCGATCACTGAAGCTTTCCTT. Translated, it gives CATRRVRGAITEAFL.

About this clonotype itself: Just one base apart from a much larger clone, this may be a read error. V is TRBV2 and J is TRBJ2-7; perhaps TRBD1 as D (5 bases). The CDR3 is made up of 14 amino acids. Germline CDR1 SNHLY, CDR2 FYNNEI. In DNA, the CDR3 is TGTGCCAGCAGAGCAGGGCTTTACTCCTACGGGCAGTACTTC. Residues: CASRAGLYSYGQYF.

This clonotype was observed a few times. The CDR3 DNA reads TGTGCCAGTGCCCGGACTAGCGGGAGTATCGGGGAGCTGTTTTTT. This translates into CASARTSGSIGELFF. The chain carries TRBV19 and TRBJ2-2, with 13 bases aligning to TRBD2. V lost 8 bases, J lost 7 bases, and 7 bases stayed unmatched. Germline V gene sequence: CDR1 LNHDA, CDR2 SQIVND (reference sequence). This CDR3 has 15 amino acids.

This clonotype was counted only a few times. This sequence joins TRBV19 and TRBJ2-5; 8 bases match TRBD2. There are 16 residues in the CDR3. Germline-derived CDR1 and CDR2 are LNHDA and SQIVND (reference sequence). Trimming cost V 3 bases and J 4 bases; bases outside gene matches: 10. CDR3 amino acids: CASSMPHGGVVETQYF. CDR3 DNA: TGTGCCAGTAGTATGCCCCACGGGGGGGTCGTAGAGACCCAGTACTTC.

Ten or more counts support this clonotype. The chain carries TRBV10-3 and TRBJ2-7, with D hard to call. Germline-derived CDR1 and CDR2 are ENHRY and SYGVKD. Trimming removed 3 bases from V and 0 bases from J, with 3 bases in between. The CDR3 runs to 12 residues. This CDR3 reads CAISDTSYEQYF. In DNA form, the CDR3 reads TGTGCCATCAGTGACACCTCCTACGAGCAGTACTTC.

Many counts were recorded for this clonotype. Germline is not matched at one junction end, which may reflect a read error. The genes are TRBV5-1 and TRBJ1-1; TRBD1 matches 7 bases. This CDR3 is 15 amino acids long. Germline CDR1 SGHRS, CDR2 YFSETQ. The CDR3 DNA reads TGTGCCAGCAGCTTAGAAGGGACAGTGAACACTGAAGCTTTCTTT. Translating gives CASSLEGTVNTEAFF.

This chain links TRBV7-2 with TRBJ1-1, with D possibly matching TRBD1 (6 bases). This CDR3 comprises 14 residues. The germline CDR1 and CDR2 sequences are SGHTA and FQGNSA. Trimming removed 0 bases at V and 8 bases at J, with 13 bases between. The CDR3, as DNA: TGTGCCAGCAGCTTAGCCAGGACAGAGGTGGAAGCTTTCTTT. This sequence encodes CASSLARTEVEAFF.

This clonotype was counted many times. V usage is TRBV29-1 and J usage is TRBJ2-7, with 12 positions matching TRBD2. CDR1 SQVTM and CDR2 ANQGSEA come from the germline V gene. This CDR3 comprises 13 residues. Unmatched junction bases numbered 5, after V lost 4 bases and J lost 7 bases. DNA of the CDR3: TGCAGCGTTGGACTAGCGGGAGTCGGGGAGCAGTACTTC. As protein: CSVGLAGVGEQYF.

This sequence joins TRBV16 and TRBJ2-5; D may match TRBD1 or TRBD2 (5 bases each). This CDR3 is 16 amino acids long. Germline values: CDR1 KGHSY, CDR2 FQNENV. With 0 bases removed from V and 3 bases from J, the gap between germline ends came to 14 bases. Here the CDR3 DNA reads TGTGCCAGCAGCCAATCATTAGGGGACGAAGAAGAGACCCAGTACTTC. Translating it yields CASSQSLGDEEETQYF.

This clonotype was seen repeatedly, ten times or more. The CDR3 region is CATSDLWDSGYTF. CDR3 nucleotides: TGTGCCACCAGTGATTTGTGGGACAGTGGGTACACCTTC. This sequence joins TRBV24-1 and TRBJ1-2; 7 nucleotides align to TRBD1. Germline trimming cut 0 bases from V and 11 bases from J; bases unmatched to any gene: 5. The CDR3 covers 13 residues. CDR1 and CDR2 (germline): KGHDR, SFDVKD.

This clonotype was seen once. V gene TRBV25-1 combines with J gene TRBJ1-2; D remains ambiguous. V shed 6 bases and J shed 3 bases, with 20 bases lying between them. CDR1 is MGHDK and CDR2 is SYGVNS in the germline V gene. This CDR3 has 16 residues. The CDR3 sequence: CASSSTERLVYYGYTF. As DNA, the CDR3 is TGTGCCAGCAGCTCCACAGAGAGGCTTGTCTACTATGGCTACACCTTC.